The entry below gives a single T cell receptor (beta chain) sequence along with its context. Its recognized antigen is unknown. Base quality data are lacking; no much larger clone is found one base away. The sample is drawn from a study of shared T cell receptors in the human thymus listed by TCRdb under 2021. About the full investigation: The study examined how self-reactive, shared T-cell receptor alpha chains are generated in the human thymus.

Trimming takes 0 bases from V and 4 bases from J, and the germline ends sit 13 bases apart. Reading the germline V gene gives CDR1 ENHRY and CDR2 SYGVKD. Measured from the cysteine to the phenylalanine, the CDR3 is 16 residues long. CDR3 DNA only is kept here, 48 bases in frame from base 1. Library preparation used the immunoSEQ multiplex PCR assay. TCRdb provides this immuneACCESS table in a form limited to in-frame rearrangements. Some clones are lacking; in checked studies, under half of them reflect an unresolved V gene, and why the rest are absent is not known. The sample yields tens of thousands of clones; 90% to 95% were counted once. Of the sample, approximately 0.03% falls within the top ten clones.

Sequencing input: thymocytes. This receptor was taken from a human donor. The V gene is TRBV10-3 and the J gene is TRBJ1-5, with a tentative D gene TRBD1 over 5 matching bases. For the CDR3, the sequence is CAISESGQGGNQPQHF. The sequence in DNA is TGTGCCATCAGTGAGTCGGGGCAGGGTGGGAATCAGCCCCAGCATTTT.